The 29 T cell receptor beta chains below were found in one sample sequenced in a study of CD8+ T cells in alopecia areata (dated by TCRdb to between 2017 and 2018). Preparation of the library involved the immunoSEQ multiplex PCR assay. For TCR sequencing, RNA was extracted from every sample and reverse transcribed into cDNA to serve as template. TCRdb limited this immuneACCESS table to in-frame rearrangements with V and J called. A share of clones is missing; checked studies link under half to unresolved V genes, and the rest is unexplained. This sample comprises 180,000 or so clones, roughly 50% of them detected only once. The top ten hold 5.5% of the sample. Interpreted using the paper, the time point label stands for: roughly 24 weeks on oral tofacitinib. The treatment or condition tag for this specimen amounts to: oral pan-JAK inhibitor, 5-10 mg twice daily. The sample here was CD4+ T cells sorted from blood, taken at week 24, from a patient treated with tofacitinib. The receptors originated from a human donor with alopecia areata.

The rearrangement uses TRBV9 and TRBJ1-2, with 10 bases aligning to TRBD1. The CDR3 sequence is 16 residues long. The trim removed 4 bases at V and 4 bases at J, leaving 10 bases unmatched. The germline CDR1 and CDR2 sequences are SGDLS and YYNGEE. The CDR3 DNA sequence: TGTGCCAGCAGCCGACACGGGGACAGGGGCTCCTATGGCTACACCTTC. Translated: CASSRHGDRGSYGYTF.

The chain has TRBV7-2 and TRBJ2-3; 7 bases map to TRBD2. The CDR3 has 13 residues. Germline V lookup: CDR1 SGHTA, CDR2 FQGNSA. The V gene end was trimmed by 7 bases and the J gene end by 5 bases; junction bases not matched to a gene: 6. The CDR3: CASNPAGVDTQYF. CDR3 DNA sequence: TGTGCCAGCAACCCGGCGGGGGTAGATACGCAGTATTTT.

The CDR3 sequence: CASSFRGDEFF. For the CDR3, the DNA is TGTGCCAGCAGTTTTCGGGGAGATGAGTTCTTC. This chain joins TRBV27 and TRBJ2-1; a weak D match, TRBD2 (5 bases). Trimming stripped 3 bases from V and 14 bases from J, with 11 bases between. The germline gives CDR1 MNHEY, CDR2 SMNVEV (reference sequence). The CDR3 totals 11 residues.

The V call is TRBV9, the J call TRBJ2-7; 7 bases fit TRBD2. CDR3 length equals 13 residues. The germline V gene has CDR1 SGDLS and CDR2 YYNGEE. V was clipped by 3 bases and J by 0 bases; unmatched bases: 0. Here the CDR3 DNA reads TGTGCCAGCAGCGGCGGGAGCTCCTACGAGCAGTACTTC. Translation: CASSGGSSYEQYF.

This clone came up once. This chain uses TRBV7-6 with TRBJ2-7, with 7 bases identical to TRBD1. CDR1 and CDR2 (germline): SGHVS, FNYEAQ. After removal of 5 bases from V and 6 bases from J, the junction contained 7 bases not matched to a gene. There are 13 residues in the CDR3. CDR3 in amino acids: CASSPDRVGEQYF. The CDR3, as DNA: TGTGCCAGCAGCCCTGACAGGGTCGGCGAGCAGTACTTC.

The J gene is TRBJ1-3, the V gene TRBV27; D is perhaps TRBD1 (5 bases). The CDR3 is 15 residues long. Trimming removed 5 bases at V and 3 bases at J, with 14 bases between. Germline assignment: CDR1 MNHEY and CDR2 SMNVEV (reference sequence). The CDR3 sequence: CASSPRGASGNTIYF. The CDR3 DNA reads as TGTGCCAGCAGTCCGAGGGGTGCCAGTGGAAACACCATATATTTT.

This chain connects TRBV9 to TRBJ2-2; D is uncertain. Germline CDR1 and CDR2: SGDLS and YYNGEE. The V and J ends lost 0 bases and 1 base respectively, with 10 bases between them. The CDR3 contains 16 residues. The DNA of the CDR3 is TGTGCCAGCAGCGTAGCGAGGACCCAGAACACCGGGGAGCTGTTTTTT. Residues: CASSVARTQNTGELFF.

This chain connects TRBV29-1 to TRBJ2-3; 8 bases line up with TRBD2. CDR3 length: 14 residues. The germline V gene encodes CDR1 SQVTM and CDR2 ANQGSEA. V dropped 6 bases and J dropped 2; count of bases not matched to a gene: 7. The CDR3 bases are TGCAGCGTCTATAGCGGGATACCCACAGATACGCAGTATTTT. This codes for CSVYSGIPTDTQYF.

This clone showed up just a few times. CDR3 sequence (DNA): TGTGCCAGCAGCCAAGGGACAGGAATCAACTACGAGCAGTACTTC. Its protein is CASSQGTGINYEQYF. V is TRBV7-9 and J is TRBJ2-7; the match to TRBD1 covers 8 bases. From germline, CDR1 is SEHNR and CDR2 FQNEAQ (reference sequence). The CDR3 is made up of 15 amino acids. With V trimmed by 5 bases and J by 3 bases, 9 bases remained unmatched.

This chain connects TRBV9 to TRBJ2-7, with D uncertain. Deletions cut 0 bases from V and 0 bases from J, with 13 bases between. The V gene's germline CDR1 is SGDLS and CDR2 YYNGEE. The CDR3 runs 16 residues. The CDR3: CASSVDTWTGSYEQYF. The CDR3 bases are TGTGCCAGCAGCGTAGACACGTGGACGGGCTCCTACGAGCAGTACTTC.

CDR3 nucleotides: TGTGCCAGCAGCTTCCCACGGGCTAGCGGGAGGGTGCGGGAGACCCAGTACTTC. It codes for CASSFPRASGRVRETQYF. V usage is TRBV7-2 and J usage is TRBJ2-5; 12 bases are shared with TRBD2. V lost 3 bases, J lost 5 bases, and 13 bases stayed unmatched. Germline CDR1 and CDR2: SGHTA and FQGNSA. The CDR3 length is 18 residues.

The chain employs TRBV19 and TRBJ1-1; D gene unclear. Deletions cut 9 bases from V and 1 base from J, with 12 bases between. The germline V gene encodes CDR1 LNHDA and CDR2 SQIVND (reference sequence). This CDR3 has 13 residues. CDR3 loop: CAREPTANTEAFF. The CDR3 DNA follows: TGTGCCAGAGAGCCGACTGCGAACACTGAAGCTTTCTTT.

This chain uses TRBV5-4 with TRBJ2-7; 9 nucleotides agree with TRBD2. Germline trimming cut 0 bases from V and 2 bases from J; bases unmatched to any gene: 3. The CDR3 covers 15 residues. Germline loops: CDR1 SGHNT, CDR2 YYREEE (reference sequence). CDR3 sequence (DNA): TGTGCCAGCAGCTTGGATAGCGGGAGCACCTACGAGCAGTACTTC. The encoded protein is CASSLDSGSTYEQYF. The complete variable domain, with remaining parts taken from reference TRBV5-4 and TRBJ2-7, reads ETGVTQSPTHLIKTRGQQVTLRCSSQSGHNTVSWYQQALGQGPQFIFQYYREEENGRGNFPPRFSGLQFPNYSSELNVNALELDDSALYLCASSLDSGSTYEQYFGPGTRLTVT.

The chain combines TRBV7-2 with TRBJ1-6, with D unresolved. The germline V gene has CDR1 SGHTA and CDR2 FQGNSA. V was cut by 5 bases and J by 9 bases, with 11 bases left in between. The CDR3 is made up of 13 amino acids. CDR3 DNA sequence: TGTGCCAGCAGCCCTTCAGGTGCTTCACCCCTCCACTTT. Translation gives CASSPSGASPLHF. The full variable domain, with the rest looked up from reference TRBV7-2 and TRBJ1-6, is GAGVSQSPSNKVTEKGKDVELRCDPISGHTALYWYRQSLGQGLEFLIYFQGNSAPDKSGLPSDRFSAERTGGSVSTLTIQRTQQEDSAVYLCASSPSGASPLHFGNGTRLTVT.

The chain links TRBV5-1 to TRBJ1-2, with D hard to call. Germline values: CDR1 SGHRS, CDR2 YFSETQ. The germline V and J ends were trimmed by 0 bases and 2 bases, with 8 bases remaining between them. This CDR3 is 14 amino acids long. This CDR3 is CASSLEGLNYGYTF. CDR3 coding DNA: TGCGCCAGCAGCTTGGAAGGGCTGAACTATGGCTACACCTTC.

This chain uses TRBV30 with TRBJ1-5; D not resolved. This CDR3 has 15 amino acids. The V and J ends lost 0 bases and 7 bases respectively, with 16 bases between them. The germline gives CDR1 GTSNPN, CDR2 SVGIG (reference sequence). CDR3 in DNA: TGTGCCTGGAGTGTACTCCGCAGTCTGGACCAGCCCCAGCATTTT. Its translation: CAWSVLRSLDQPQHF.

This CDR3 reads CASSDSVGAGQPQHF. CDR3 sequence (DNA): TGTGCCAGCAGTGACTCGGTAGGGGCCGGGCAGCCCCAGCATTTT. The genes are TRBV2 and TRBJ1-5; possible D gene TRBD1, 5 bases. CDR3 size: 15 residues. Trimming pared 3 bases from V and 7 bases from J, leaving 16 bases between. Germline V gives CDR1 SNHLY, CDR2 FYNNEI.

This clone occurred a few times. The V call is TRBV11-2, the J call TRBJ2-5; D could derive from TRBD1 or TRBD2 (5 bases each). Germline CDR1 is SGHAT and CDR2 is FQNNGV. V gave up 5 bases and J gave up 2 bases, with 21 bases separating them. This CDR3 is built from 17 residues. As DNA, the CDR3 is TGTGCCAGCAGCCGACTCTGGGACCACCGGAGGCAAGAGACCCAGTACTTC. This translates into CASSRLWDHRRQETQYF.

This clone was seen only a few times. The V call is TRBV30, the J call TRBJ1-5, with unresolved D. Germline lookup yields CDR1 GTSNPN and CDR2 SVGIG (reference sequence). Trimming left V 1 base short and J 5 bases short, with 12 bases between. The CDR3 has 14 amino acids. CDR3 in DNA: TGTGCCTGGAGTGCAGACCTGACTGATCAGCCCCAGCATTTT. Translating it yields CAWSADLTDQPQHF. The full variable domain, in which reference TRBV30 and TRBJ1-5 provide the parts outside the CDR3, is SQTIHQWPATLVQPVGSPLSLECTVEGTSNPNLYWYRQAAGRGLQLLFYSVGIGQISSEVPQNLSASRPQDRQFILSSKKLLLSDSGFYLCAWSADLTDQPQHFGDGTRLSIL.

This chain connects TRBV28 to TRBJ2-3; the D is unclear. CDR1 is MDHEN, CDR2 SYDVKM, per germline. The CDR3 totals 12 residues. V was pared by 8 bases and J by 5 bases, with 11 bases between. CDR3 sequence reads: CASRVQQDTQYF. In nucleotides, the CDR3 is TGTGCCAGCCGAGTTCAGCAAGATACGCAGTATTTT.

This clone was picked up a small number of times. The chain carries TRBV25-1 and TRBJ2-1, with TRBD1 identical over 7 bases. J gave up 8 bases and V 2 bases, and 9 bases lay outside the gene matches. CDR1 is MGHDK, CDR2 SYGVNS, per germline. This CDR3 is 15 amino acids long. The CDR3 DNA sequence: TGTGCCAGCAGTGAACCCCGGACAGGTTGGGATGAGCAGTTCTTC. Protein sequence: CASSEPRTGWDEQFF.

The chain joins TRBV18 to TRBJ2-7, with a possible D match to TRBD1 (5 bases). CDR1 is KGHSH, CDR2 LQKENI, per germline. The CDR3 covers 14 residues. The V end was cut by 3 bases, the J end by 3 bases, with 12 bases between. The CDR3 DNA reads TGTGCCAGCTCACCGGTCGGCAGGGACTACGAGCAGTACTTC. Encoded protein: CASSPVGRDYEQYF.

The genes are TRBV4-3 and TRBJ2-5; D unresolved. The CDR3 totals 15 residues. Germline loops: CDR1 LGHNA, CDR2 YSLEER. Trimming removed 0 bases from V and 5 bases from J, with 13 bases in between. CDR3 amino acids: CASSQDGRGVETQYF. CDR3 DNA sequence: TGCGCCAGCAGCCAAGATGGACGTGGCGTGGAGACCCAGTACTTC.

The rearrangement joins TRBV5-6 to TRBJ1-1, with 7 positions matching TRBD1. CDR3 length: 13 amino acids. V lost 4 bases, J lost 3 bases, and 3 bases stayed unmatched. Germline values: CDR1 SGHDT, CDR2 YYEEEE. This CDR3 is CASSHDRDTEAFF. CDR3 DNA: TGTGCCAGCAGCCACGACAGGGACACTGAAGCTTTCTTT.

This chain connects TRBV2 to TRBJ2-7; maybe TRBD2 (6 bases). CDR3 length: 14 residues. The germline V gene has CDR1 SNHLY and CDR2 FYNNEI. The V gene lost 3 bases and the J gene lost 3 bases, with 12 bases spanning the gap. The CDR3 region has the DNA TGTGCCAGCAGTGATGTAGCGGTACTCTACGAGCAGTACTTC. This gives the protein CASSDVAVLYEQYF.

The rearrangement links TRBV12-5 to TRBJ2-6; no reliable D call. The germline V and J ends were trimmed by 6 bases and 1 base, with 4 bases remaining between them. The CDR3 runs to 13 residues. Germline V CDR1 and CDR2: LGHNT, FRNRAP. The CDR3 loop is CASGNSGANVLTF. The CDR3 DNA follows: TGTGCTAGTGGCAATTCTGGGGCCAACGTCCTGACTTTC.

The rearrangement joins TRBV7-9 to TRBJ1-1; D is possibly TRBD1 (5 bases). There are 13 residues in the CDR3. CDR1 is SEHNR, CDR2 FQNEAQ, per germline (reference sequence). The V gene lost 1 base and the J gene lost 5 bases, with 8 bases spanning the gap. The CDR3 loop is CASSLVEGTEAFF. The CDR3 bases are TGTGCCAGCAGCTTAGTAGAGGGGACTGAAGCTTTCTTT.

DNA of the CDR3: TGCGCCAGCAAGCAGTACACCGGGGAGCTGTTTTTT. Amino acids: CASKQYTGELFF. The J gene is TRBJ2-2, the V gene TRBV5-1, with D unresolved. Germline assignment: CDR1 SGHRS and CDR2 YFSETQ. The CDR3 covers 12 residues. The V gene lost 6 bases and the J gene lost 3 bases, with 6 bases spanning the gap.

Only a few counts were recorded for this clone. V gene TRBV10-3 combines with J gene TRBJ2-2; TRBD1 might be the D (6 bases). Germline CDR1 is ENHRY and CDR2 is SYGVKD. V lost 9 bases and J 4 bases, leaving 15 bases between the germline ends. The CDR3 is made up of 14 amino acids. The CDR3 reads CAITRGSGTGELFF. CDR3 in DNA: TGTGCCATAACCAGGGGCTCCGGCACCGGGGAGCTGTTTTTT.